A single sample is the source of the 12 T cell receptor beta chains below, sequenced in a study of vaccination and CD4 T cells after COVID-19. For these receptors, no antigen is known. The treatment denotes: approximately 9-day PBMC culture with coronavirus spike peptide pools or control peptides (ViraFEST assay). Sequencing of the DNA from cultured CD4+ T cells was carried out with the Oncomine TCR Beta short-read assay. A single record per CDR3 protein comes from TCRdb applying MiXCR to the PCR reads. The sample has about 9,400 distinct CDR3 sequences, around 70% seen once. Sequenced sample: CD4+ T cells from blood, cultured in vitro. These TCRs come from a human donor who had recovered from COVID-19.

There are a few counts of this clonotype. The V call is TRBV10-3, the J call TRBJ1-1, with D tentatively TRBD1 (6 bases). The CDR3 is made up of 15 amino acids. Germline CDR1 ENHRY, CDR2 SYGVKD. V shed 4 bases and J shed 1 base, with 13 bases lying between them. The CDR3 DNA is TGTGCCATCAGTGCAATGACAGGAAAGAACACTGAAGCTTTCTTT. Translating gives CAISAMTGKNTEAFF.

The J gene is TRBJ1-3, the V gene TRBV10-3; D remains unclear. The V gene's germline CDR1 is ENHRY and CDR2 SYGVKD. This CDR3 region has 14 residues. Trimming took 0 bases from V and 1 from J, leaving 4 bases between them. CDR3 bases: TGTGCCATCAGTGAGTCGATTTCTGGAAACACCATATATTTT. It yields the protein CAISESISGNTIYF.

This clonotype has a handful of counts. J is TRBJ2-7 and V is TRBV11-3; D remains unclear. Trimming shortened V by 5 bases and J by 0 bases, and 11 bases separated the two germline ends. Germline V lookup: CDR1 SGHNT, CDR2 YENEEA. The CDR3 is 14 amino acids. CDR3 DNA: TGTGCCAGCAGCATTGGCCTGAGCTCCTACGAGCAGTACTTC. This codes for CASSIGLSSYEQYF. The variable domain in full, completed from reference TRBV11-3 and TRBJ2-7, reads EAGVVQSPRYKIIEKKQPVAFWCNPISGHNTLYWYLQNLGQGPELLIRYENEEAVDDSQLPKDRFSAERLKGVDSTLKIQPAELGDSAVYLCASSIGLSSYEQYFGPGTRLTVT.

The V and J genes are TRBV7-2 and TRBJ1-1, with 7 bases that match TRBD1. V lost 3 bases to trimming and J lost 1 base; unmatched junction nucleotides: 5. This CDR3 region has 15 residues. The germline gives CDR1 SGHTA, CDR2 FQGNSA. CDR3 amino acids: CASSFDWTGNTEAFF. As DNA, the CDR3 is TGTGCCAGCAGCTTTGACTGGACAGGGAACACTGAAGCTTTCTTT.

CDR3 sequence (DNA): TGTGCCAGCAGTTACAGGGGCGGGAACACAGATACGCAGTATTTT. This gives the protein CASSYRGGNTDTQYF. V is TRBV6-5 and J is TRBJ2-3; tentatively, D is TRBD2 (6 bases). Germline V gives CDR1 MNHEY, CDR2 SVGAGI. The CDR3 extends over 15 amino acids. V was shortened by 2 bases and J by 2 bases, with 11 bases between the two germline ends.

This clonotype was counted a few times. The chain couples TRBV10-3 to TRBJ2-7; 8 nucleotides align to TRBD2. The CDR3 length is 14 residues. Germline CDR1 reads ENHRY; CDR2 reads SYGVKD. The ends lost 9 bases at V and 5 bases at J; junction bases unmatched: 12. The CDR3 loop reads CAIGGLAGYHEQYF. In nucleotides, the CDR3 is TGTGCCATTGGGGGGCTAGCGGGTTACCACGAGCAGTACTTC.

The chain is built from TRBV6-1 and TRBJ1-5, with 7 bases aligning to TRBD1. The CDR3 covers 14 residues. Per germline, CDR1 MNHNS and CDR2 SASEGT. V trimming: 6 bases; J trimming: 4 bases; junction bases outside the gene matches: 6. The CDR3 sequence: CASSKDRNNQPQHF. The CDR3 nucleotides read TGTGCCAGCAGCAAGGACAGGAATAATCAGCCCCAGCATTTT.

The gene calls are TRBV25-1 and TRBJ2-3; no clear D. With 4 bases removed from V and 0 bases from J, the gap between germline ends came to 11 bases. CDR1 is MGHDK, CDR2 SYGVNS, per germline. The CDR3 runs 15 residues. The chain's CDR3 is CASSVRRSSTDTQYF. Here the CDR3 DNA reads TGTGCCAGCAGTGTAAGGCGGTCTAGCACAGATACGCAGTATTTT.

The chain is built from TRBV7-2 and TRBJ2-7; the match to TRBD1 covers 8 bases. The CDR3 sequence is 14 residues long. V was pared by 1 base and J by 1 base, with 0 bases of the junction left unmatched. The V gene's germline CDR1 is SGHTA and CDR2 FQGNSA. The CDR3 here is CASSLDRGSYEQYF. CDR3 coding DNA: TGTGCCAGCAGCTTAGACAGGGGGTCCTACGAGCAGTACTTC. Supplemented by reference TRBV7-2 and TRBJ2-7, the full variable domain reads GAGVSQSPSNKVTEKGKDVELRCDPISGHTALYWYRQSLGQGLEFLIYFQGNSAPDKSGLPSDRFSAERTGGSVSTLTIQRTQQEDSAVYLCASSLDRGSYEQYFGPGTRLTVT.

This clonotype was found once. The chain employs TRBV7-2 and TRBJ2-1; TRBD2 is a possible D gene (6 bases). Germline V lookup: CDR1 SGHTA, CDR2 FQGNSA. CDR3 length: 16 amino acids. V lost 2 bases, J lost 2 bases, and 13 bases lay in between. The CDR3, as DNA: TGTGCCAGCAGCTTATACGGGGGTGGGGCCTACAATGAGCAGTTCTTC. It encodes CASSLYGGGAYNEQFF.

This clonotype showed up just once. The chain employs TRBV2 and TRBJ2-1, with TRBD1 as a possible D gene (7 bases). The CDR3 sequence is 17 residues long. The V gene lost 5 bases and the J gene lost 2 bases, with 19 bases spanning the gap. Germline V gene sequence: CDR1 SNHLY, CDR2 FYNNEI. This chain's CDR3 is CASSRNTQGRTYNEQFF. DNA of the CDR3: TGTGCCAGCAGTCGCAACACACAGGGGAGGACCTACAATGAGCAGTTCTTC.

J is TRBJ1-5 and V is TRBV30; 7 bases are a match to TRBD1. The V gene's germline CDR1 is GTSNPN and CDR2 SVGIG (reference sequence). V lost 1 base, J lost 7 bases, and 10 bases stayed unmatched. The CDR3 length is 15 residues. The chain's CDR3 is CAWSAETGTGQPQHF. Here the CDR3 DNA reads TGTGCCTGGAGTGCCGAGACAGGGACGGGGCAGCCCCAGCATTTT.